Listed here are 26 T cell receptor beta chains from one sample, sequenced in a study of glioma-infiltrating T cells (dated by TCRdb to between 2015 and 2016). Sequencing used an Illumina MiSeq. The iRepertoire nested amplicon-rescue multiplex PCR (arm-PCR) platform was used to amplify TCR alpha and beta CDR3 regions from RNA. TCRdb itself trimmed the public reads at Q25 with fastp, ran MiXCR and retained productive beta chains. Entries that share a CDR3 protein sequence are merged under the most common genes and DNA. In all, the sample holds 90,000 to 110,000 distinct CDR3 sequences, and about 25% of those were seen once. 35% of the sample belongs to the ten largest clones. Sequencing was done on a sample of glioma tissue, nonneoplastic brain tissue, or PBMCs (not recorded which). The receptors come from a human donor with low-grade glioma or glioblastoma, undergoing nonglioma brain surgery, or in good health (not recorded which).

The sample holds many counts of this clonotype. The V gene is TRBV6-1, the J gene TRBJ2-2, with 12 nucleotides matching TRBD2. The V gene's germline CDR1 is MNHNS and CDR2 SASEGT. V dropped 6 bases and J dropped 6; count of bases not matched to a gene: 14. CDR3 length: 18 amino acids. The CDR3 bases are TGTGCCAGCAGCTTAGTGGAAAGACTAGCGGGAGCCCCCGGGGAGCTGTTTTTT. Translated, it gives CASSLVERLAGAPGELFF.

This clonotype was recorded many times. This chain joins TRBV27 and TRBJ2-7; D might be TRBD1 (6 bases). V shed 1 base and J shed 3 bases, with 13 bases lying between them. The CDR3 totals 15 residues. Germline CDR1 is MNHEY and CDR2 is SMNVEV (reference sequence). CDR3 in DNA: TGTGCCAGCAGTTTATTGGCTGGACAGATCTACGAGCAGTACTTC. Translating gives CASSLLAGQIYEQYF.

For the CDR3, the DNA is TGTGCCAGCAGCGTCTCAGGGGGATTGATCACAGATACGCAGTATTTT. Protein product: CASSVSGGLITDTQYF. J is TRBJ2-3 and V is TRBV9; the match to TRBD1 covers 7 bases. This CDR3 has 16 amino acids. Germline loops: CDR1 SGDLS, CDR2 YYNGEE. The ends lost 2 bases at V and 2 bases at J; junction bases unmatched: 8.

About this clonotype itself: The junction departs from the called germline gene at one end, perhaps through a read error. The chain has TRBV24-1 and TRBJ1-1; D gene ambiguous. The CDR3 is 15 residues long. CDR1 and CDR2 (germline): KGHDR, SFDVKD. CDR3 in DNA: TGTGCCACCTGTGATACGAAGTCAAAGAACACTGTTGCTTTCTTT. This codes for CATCDTKSKNTVAFF.

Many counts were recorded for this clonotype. In DNA form, the CDR3 reads TGTGCCAGCGAGAGGACCGCTTTCAAGTTCTTC. Translation: CASERTAFKFF. The chain recombines TRBV2 with TRBJ2-1, with D hard to call. The length of the CDR3 is 11 residues. Germline-derived CDR1 and CDR2 are SNHLY and FYNNEI. The V end was cut by 8 bases, the J end by 14 bases, with 16 bases between.

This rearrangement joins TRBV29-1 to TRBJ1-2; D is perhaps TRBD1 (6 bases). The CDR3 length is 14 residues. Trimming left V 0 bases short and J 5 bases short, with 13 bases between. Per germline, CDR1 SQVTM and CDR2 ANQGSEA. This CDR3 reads CSVEEDEGVYGYTF. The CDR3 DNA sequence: TGCAGCGTTGAAGAGGACGAGGGGGTATATGGCTACACCTTC. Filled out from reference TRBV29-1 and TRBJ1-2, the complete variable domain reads SAVISQKPSRDICQRGTSLTIQCQVDSQVTMMFWYRQQPGQSLTLIATANQGSEATYESGFVIDKFPISRPNLTFSTLTVSNMSPEDSSIYLCSVEEDEGVYGYTFGSGTRLTVV.

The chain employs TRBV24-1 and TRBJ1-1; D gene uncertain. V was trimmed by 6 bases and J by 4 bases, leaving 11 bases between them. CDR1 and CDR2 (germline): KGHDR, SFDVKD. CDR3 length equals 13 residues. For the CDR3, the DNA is TGTGCCACCAGTAGATCGATGGGCACTGAAGCTTTCTTT. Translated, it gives CATSRSMGTEAFF.

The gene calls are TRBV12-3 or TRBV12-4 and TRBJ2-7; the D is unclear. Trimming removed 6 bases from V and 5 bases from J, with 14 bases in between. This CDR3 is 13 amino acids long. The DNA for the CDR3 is TGTGCCAGCAGCTTATGCCATGTGCACGAGCAGTACTTC. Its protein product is CASSLCHVHEQYF.

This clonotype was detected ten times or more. CDR3 protein: CATSDFADVYNEQFF. In nucleotides, the CDR3 is TGTGCCACCAGTGATTTCGCGGACGTTTACAATGAGCAGTTCTTC. J is TRBJ2-1 and V is TRBV24-1; no clear D. Trimming stripped 1 base from V and 4 bases from J, with 10 bases between. Germline V gene lookup returns CDR1 KGHDR and CDR2 SFDVKD. The CDR3 runs to 15 residues.

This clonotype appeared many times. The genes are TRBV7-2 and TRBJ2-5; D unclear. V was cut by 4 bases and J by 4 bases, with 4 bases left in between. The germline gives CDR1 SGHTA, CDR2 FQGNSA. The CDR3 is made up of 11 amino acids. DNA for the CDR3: TGTGCCAGCAGCTCCGTAGAGACCCAGTACTTC. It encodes CASSSVETQYF.

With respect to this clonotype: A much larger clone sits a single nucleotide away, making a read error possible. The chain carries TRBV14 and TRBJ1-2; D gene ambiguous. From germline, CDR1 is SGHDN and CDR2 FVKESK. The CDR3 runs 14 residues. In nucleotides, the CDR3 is TGTGCCAGCAGCCAAGACCGCCGAAACTATGGCTACAGCTTC. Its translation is CASSQDRRNYGYSF.

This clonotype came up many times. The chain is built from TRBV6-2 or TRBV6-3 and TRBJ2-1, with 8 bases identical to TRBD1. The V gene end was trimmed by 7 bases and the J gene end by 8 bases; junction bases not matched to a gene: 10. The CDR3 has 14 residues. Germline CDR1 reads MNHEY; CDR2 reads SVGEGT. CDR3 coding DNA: TGTGCCAGCATCCCGGACAGGGTTCGCGATGAGCAGTTCTTC. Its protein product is CASIPDRVRDEQFF.

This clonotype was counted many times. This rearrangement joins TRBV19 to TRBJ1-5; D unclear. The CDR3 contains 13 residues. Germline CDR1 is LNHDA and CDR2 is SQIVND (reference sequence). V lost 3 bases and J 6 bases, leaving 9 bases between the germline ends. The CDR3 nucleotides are TGTGCCAGTAGTATGACACGAGGTCAGCCCCAGCATTTT. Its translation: CASSMTRGQPQHF.

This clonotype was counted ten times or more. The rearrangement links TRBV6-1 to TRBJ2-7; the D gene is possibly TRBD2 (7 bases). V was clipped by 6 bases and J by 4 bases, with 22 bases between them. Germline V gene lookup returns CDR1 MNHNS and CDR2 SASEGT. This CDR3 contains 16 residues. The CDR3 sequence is CASSSPRARGTYEQYF. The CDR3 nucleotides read TGTGCCAGCAGCTCTCCTAGGGCGCGGGGGACATACGAGCAGTACTTC.

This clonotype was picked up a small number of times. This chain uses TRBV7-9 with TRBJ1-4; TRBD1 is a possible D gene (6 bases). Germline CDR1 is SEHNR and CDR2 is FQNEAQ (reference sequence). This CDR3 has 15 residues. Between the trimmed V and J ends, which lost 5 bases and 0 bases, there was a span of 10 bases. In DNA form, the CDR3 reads TGTGCCAGCAGCCACCGGACAGCAACTAATGAAAAACTGTTTTTT. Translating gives CASSHRTATNEKLFF.

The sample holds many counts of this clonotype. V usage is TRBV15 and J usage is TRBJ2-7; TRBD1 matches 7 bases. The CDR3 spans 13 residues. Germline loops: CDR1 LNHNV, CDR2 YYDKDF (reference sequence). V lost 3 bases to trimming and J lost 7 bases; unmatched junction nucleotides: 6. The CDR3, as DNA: TGTGCCACCAGCAGGAGGGGGCTAGGAGAGCAGTACTTC. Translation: CATSRRGLGEQYF.

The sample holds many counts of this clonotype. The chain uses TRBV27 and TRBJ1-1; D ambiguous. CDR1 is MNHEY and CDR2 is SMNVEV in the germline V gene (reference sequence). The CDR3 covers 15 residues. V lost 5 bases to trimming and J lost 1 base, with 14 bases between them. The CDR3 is CASSPPGSPNTEAFF. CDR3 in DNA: TGTGCCAGCAGTCCTCCGGGGTCCCCGAACACTGAAGCTTTCTTT.

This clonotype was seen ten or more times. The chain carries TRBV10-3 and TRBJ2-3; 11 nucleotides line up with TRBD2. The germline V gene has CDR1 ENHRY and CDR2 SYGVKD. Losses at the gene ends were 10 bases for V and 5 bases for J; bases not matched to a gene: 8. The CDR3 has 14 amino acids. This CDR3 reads CATGTSGSRDTQYF. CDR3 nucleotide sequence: TGTGCCACAGGGACTAGCGGTAGCCGAGATACGCAGTATTTT.

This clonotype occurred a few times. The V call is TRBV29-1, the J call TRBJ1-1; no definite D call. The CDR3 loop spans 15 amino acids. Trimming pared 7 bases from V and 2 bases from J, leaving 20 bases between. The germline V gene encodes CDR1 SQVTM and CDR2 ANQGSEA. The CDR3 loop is CSARREVLRNTEAFF. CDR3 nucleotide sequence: TGCAGCGCCCGCCGGGAGGTTCTGCGTAACACTGAAGCTTTCTTT.

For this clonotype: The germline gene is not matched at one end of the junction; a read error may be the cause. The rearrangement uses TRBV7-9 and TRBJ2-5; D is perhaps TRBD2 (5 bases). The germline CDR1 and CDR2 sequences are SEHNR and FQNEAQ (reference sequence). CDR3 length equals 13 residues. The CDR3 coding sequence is TGCGCCAGCAGGATAACTAGGGAGGAGACCCAGTACTTC. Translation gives CASRITREETQYF.

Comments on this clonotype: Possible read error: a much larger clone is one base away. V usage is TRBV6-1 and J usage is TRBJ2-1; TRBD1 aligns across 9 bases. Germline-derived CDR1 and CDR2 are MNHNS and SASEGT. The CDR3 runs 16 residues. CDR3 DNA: TGTGCCAGCAGTTTTCGGACAGGGGAGGCCTACACTGAGCAGTTCTTC. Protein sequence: CASSFRTGEAYTEQFF.

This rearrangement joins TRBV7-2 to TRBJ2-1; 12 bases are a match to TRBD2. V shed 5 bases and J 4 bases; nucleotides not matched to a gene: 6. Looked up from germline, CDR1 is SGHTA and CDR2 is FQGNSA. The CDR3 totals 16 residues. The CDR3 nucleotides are TGTGCCAGCAGCACCCGGACTAGCGGGAAGTACAATGAGCAGTTCTTC. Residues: CASSTRTSGKYNEQFF.

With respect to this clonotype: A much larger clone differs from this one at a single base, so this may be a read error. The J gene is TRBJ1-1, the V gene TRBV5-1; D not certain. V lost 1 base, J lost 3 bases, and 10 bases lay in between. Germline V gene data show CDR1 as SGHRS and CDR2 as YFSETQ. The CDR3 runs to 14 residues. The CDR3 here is CASSLNSVDTEAFF. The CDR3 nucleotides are TGCGCCAGCAGCTTGAACAGCGTGGACACTGAAGCTTTCTTT. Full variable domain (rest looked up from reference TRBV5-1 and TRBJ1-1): KAGVTQTPRYLIKTRGQQVTLSCSPISGHRSVSWYQQTPGQGLQFLFEYFSETQRNKGNFPGRFSGRQFSNSRSEMNVSTLELGDSALYLCASSLNSVDTEAFFGQGTRLTVV.

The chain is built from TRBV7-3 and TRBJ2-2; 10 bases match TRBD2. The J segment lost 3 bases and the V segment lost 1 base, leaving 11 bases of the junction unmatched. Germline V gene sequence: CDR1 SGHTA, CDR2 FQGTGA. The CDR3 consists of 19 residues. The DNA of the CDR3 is TGTGCCAGCAGCTTAAAACCTAGCGGGAGTCTCAGGGACACCGGGGAGCTGTTTTTT. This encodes CASSLKPSGSLRDTGELFF.

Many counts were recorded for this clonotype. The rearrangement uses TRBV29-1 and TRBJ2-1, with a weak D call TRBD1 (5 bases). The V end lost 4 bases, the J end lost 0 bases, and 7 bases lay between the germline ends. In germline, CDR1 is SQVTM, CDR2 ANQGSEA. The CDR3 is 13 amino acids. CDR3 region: CSVGDSSYNEQFF. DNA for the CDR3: TGCAGCGTTGGTGACAGCTCCTACAATGAGCAGTTCTTC.

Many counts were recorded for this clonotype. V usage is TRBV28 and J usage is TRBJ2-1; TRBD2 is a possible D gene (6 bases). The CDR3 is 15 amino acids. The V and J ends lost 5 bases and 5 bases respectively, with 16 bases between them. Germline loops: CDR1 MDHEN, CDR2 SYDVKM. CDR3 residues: CASSGPGGTDNEQFF. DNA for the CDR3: TGTGCCAGCAGTGGCCCTGGCGGGACTGACAATGAGCAGTTCTTC.